This T cell receptor beta chain comes out of a study of blood T cell repertoires in COVID-19. Background on the study: Sample material is recorded as cDNA or gDNA derived from T cells, B-cell-depleted T cells, or PBMCs.

Generated by immunoSEQ multiplex PCR, the TCRdb table keeps only in-frame clones and is missing some. There are 280,000 or so clones in the sample; approximately 88% occur only once, and about 7% lies in the top ten. The TCR was taken from a woman aged 25 to 45 who had recovered from COVID-19. Sequenced sample: peripheral blood.

In DNA form, the CDR3 reads TGCAGCGTCCCCGGCGGGGGTCGGAACGAGCAGTACTTC. It codes for CSVPGGGRNEQYF. The rearrangement uses TRBV29-1 and TRBJ2-7, with 7 nucleotides matching TRBD2. V lost 6 bases and J lost 5; bases outside the gene matches: 10. CDR3 length: 13 residues. Germline CDR1 and CDR2: SQVTM and ANQGSEA.